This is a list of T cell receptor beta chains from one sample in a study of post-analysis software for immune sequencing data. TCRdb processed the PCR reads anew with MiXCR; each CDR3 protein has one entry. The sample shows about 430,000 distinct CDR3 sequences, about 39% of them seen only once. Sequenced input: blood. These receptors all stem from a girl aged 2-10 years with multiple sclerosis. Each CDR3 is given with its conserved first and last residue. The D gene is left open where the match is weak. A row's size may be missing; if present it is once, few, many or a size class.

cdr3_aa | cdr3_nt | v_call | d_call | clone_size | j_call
CASSLGGGDNEQFF | TGCGCCAGCAGCTTGGGCGGGGGGGACAATGAGCAGTTCTTC | TRBV5-1 | TRBD2 | - | TRBJ2-1
CSVASRLAYGYTF | TGCAGCGTTGCCAGTCGCCTCGCCTATGGCTACACCTTC | TRBV29-1 | - | few | TRBJ1-2
CASSGRTQGRPQPQHF | TGCGCCAGCAGCGGCCGGACCCAGGGCCGACCTCAGCCCCAGCATTTT | TRBV4-3 | - | few | TRBJ1-5
CASSLFVTQYEQYF | TGTGCCAGCAGTTTATTTGTGACTCAGTACGAGCAGTACTTC | TRBV12-3/TRBV12-4 | - | - | TRBJ2-7
CSAALAGVSTDTQYF | TGCAGTGCGGCGCTAGCGGGGGTTAGCACAGATACGCAGTATTTT | TRBV20-1 | TRBD2 | few | TRBJ2-3
CASSRRVWETQYF | TGTGCCAGCAGTCGGCGGGTATGGGAGACCCAGTACTTC | TRBV6-6 | - | - | TRBJ2-5
CAISEGPQGIYEQYF | TGTGCCATCAGTGAGGGCCCCCAGGGGATCTACGAGCAGTACTTC | TRBV10-3 | - | - | TRBJ2-7
CASSKDGGETQYF | TGTGCCAGCAGCAAAGACGGGGGGGAGACCCAGTACTTC | TRBV21-1 | - | few | TRBJ2-5
CASSRLGTGRDEQYF | TGTGCCAGCAGTCGCCTCGGGACAGGGAGGGACGAGCAGTACTTC | TRBV27 | TRBD1 | - | TRBJ2-7
CASSRWTSVGTDTQYF | TGTGCCAGCAGCAGATGGACTAGCGTCGGCACAGATACGCAGTATTTT | TRBV7-3 | TRBD2 | few | TRBJ2-3
CVVRGIGEGNNEQFF | TGTGTCGTTAGAGGTATCGGAGAAGGGAACAATGAGCAGTTCTTC | TRBV11-2 | - | - | TRBJ2-1
CSATRRGETQYF | TGCAGTGCTACCCGGCGGGGCGAGACCCAGTACTTC | TRBV20-1 | - | many | TRBJ2-5
CAGSAGTGRFGYTF | TGTGCCGGCAGCGCTGGGACAGGGAGGTTTGGCTACACCTTC | TRBV7-2 | TRBD1 | - | TRBJ1-2
CASGTLMGNEQFF | TGTGCCAGCGGGACACTAATGGGGAATGAGCAGTTCTTC | TRBV5-5 | - | - | TRBJ2-1
CASSLRQGRGTEAFF | TGTGCCAGCAGCCTTCGACAGGGAAGGGGCACTGAAGCTTTCTTT | TRBV3-1 | TRBD1 | - | TRBJ1-1
CAISEEDTYEQYF | TGTGCCATCAGTGAGGAGGATACCTACGAGCAGTACTTC | TRBV10-3 | - | few | TRBJ2-7
CASTGQGMQETQYF | TGTGCCAGCACAGGACAGGGTATGCAGGAGACCCAGTACTTC | TRBV28 | TRBD1 | - | TRBJ2-5
CSVASGGSNEQFF | TGCAGCGTTGCTAGCGGGGGAAGCAATGAGCAGTTCTTC | TRBV29-1 | TRBD2 | many | TRBJ2-1
CSARDRGPPYRGGYTF | TGCAGTGCTAGAGATCGTGGGCCGCCATATCGGGGAGGCTACACCTTC | TRBV20-1 | - | few | TRBJ1-2
CSVVPGGAGLGGDTQYF | TGCAGCGTTGTACCGGGGGGCGCGGGATTGGGAGGGGATACGCAGTATTTT | TRBV29-1 | - | - | TRBJ2-3
CGVEGPQETQYF | TGCGGGGTGGAGGGGCCACAAGAGACCCAGTACTTC | TRBV20-1 | - | - | TRBJ2-5
CASSSFRGYEQYF | TGTGCCAGCAGTAGTTTTCGCGGCTACGAGCAGTACTTC | TRBV6-2/TRBV6-3 | - | few | TRBJ2-7
CASSSSRSKGNYGYTF | TGTGCCAGCAGCTCCAGTCGCTCGAAGGGGAACTATGGCTACACCTTC | TRBV7-9 | - | - | TRBJ1-2
CSAKQGAYEQYF | TGCAGTGCTAAGCAGGGGGCCTACGAGCAGTACTTC | TRBV20-1 | TRBD1 | - | TRBJ2-7
CTSSPRTGPYEQYF | TGCACCAGCAGTCCCCGGACAGGACCCTACGAGCAGTACTTC | TRBV10-2 | TRBD1 | - | TRBJ2-7
CAISTTGNSNSPLHF | TGTGCCATCAGCACCACAGGGAATAGTAATTCACCCCTCCACTTT | TRBV10-3 | - | - | TRBJ1-6
CASSRLENSYEQYF | TGCGCCAGCAGTCGACTGGAAAACTCCTACGAGCAGTACTTC | TRBV5-1 | - | - | TRBJ2-7
CASSPRGGVNYNEQFF | TGTGCCAGCAGTCCCCGTGGCGGTGTGAACTATAATGAGCAGTTCTTC | TRBV7-9 | - | - | TRBJ2-1
CASSFGTGTGEQYF | TGTGCCAGCAGCTTTGGGACAGGGACGGGCGAGCAGTACTTC | TRBV7-2 | TRBD1 | - | TRBJ2-7
CASSSEWAAGYTQYF | TGTGCCAGCAGTTCCGAATGGGCCGCAGGCTATACGCAGTATTTT | TRBV6-1 | - | - | TRBJ2-3
CTSSHNGQGYNEQFF | TGTACCAGCAGCCACAACGGACAGGGCTACAATGAGCAGTTCTTC | TRBV14 | TRBD1 | - | TRBJ2-1
CASSLGQERGYTF | TGTGCCAGCAGCTTAGGCCAGGAACGAGGCTACACCTTC | TRBV7-9 | - | few | TRBJ1-2
CASSRRTGPAGQRYNEQFF | TGTGCCAGCAGCCGAAGGACAGGGCCGGCGGGCCAGCGCTACAATGAGCAGTTCTTC | TRBV12-3/TRBV12-4 | TRBD1 | few | TRBJ2-1
CASSPISVLSYNEQFF | TGTGCCAGCAGTCCGATTAGCGTTCTCTCCTACAATGAGCAGTTCTTC | TRBV12-3/TRBV12-4 | - | - | TRBJ2-1
CASSYSILASGYNEQFF | TGTGCCAGCAGTTACTCGATCCTAGCTTCGGGGTACAATGAGCAGTTCTTC | TRBV6-5 | - | few | TRBJ2-1
CSVLTGANVLTF | TGCAGCGTTTTGACTGGGGCCAACGTCCTGACTTTC | TRBV29-1 | - | - | TRBJ2-6
CSVVLVPSSYEQYF | TGCAGCGTTGTTCTTGTGCCGAGCTCCTACGAGCAGTACTTC | TRBV29-1 | - | - | TRBJ2-7
CASSSEGGFTDTQYF | TGTGCCAGCAGCTCCGAGGGCGGCTTCACAGATACGCAGTATTTT | TRBV9 | - | few | TRBJ2-3
CSASGTIPSYEQYF | TGCAGTGCCTCAGGGACTATCCCTTCCTACGAGCAGTACTTC | TRBV20-1 | TRBD2 | few | TRBJ2-7